This paragraph covers one TCR beta chain sequence. The antigen is not known. The data belong to a study of T-cell memory formation after mild COVID-19. Regarding the study as a whole: Clones that contracted from day 15 to 85 had balanced CD4/CD8; later expanders were CD4+ biased. CD4+ contracting clones were mainly CM and EM; CD8+ ones, EMRA.

Using constant-segment primers, 5'RACE produced TCR alpha and TCR beta cDNA libraries carrying sample barcodes and UMIs. TCRdb re-called the 5' RACE reads with MiXCR, one entry per CDR3 protein. The sample includes some 180,000 distinct CDR3 sequences, approximately 17% of them seen just once. The CDR3 runs to 11 residues. Germline V gives CDR1 MNHEY, CDR2 SVGEGT. Trimming pared 7 bases from V and 4 bases from J, leaving 8 bases between. The specimen was PBMCs or a T cell subset sorted from them (not recorded which). This chain joins TRBV6-2 or TRBV6-3 and TRBJ2-7; tentative D call: TRBD2 (5 bases). This clonotype was obtained from a man between 18 and 29 years old who had mild COVID-19 (a few samples of this study predate the infection). Cell type and time point are not known. Here the CDR3 DNA reads TGTGCCAGCACGGGGTGGTACGAGCAGTACTTC. Amino acid sequence: CASTGWYEQYF.